This paragraph reports one T cell receptor beta chain. This record belongs to a study of technical replicates of blood from a few donors. V dropped 3 bases and J dropped 7 bases, with 15 bases sitting between them. CDR1 is SGHAT, CDR2 FQNNGV, per germline. The CDR3 is 14 residues long. Here immunoSEQ multiplex PCR was the method, and the copy in TCRdb shows in-frame clones only, minus some. The table lists around 90,000 clones, just under 95% of them singletons, with approximately 0.25% in the top ten. The specimen was T cells isolated from PBMCs. The V gene is TRBV11-2, the J gene TRBJ1-2; no clear D gene. This receptor was obtained from a human donor in good health. CDR3 coding DNA: TGTGCCAGCAGCTTGAGCTGGGCAGGTGGTGGCTACACCTTC. Protein product: CASSLSWAGGGYTF.